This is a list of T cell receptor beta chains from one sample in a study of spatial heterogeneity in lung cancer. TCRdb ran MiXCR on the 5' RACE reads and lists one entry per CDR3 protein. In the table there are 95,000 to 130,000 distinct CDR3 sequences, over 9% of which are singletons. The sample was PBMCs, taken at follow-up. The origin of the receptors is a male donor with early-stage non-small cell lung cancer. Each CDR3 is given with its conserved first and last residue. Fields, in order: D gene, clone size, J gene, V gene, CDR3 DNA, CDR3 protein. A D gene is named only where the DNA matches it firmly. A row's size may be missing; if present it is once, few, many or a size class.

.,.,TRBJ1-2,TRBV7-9,TGTGCCAGCAGCTCCGGGACTGAAGCTAACTATGGCTACACCTTC,CASSSGTEANYGYTF
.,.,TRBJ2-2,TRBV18,TGTGCCAGCTCACCACAGAACACCGGGGAGCTGTTTTTT,CASSPQNTGELFF
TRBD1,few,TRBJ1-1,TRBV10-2,TGCGCCAGCAGTGGCCGGGGGGGACAGGGCTCAAACACTGAAGCTTTCTTT,CASSGRGGQGSNTEAFF
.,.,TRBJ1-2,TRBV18,TGTGCCAGCTCACCCGTAAAAAGGGAAAACTATGGCTACACCTTC,CASSPVKRENYGYTF
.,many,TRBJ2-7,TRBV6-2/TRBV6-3,TGTGCCAGCAGTCGGATGCAGAGAATGGAGCAGTACTTC,CASSRMQRMEQYF
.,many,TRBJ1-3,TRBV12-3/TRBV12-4,TGTGCCAGCAGTTTTCTGCAAGGAAACACCATATATTTT,CASSFLQGNTIYF
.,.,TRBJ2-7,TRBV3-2,TGTGCCAGCAGCCAAGACGCGGGAGGGGGCCTCGACGAGCAGTACTTC,CASSQDAGGGLDEQYF
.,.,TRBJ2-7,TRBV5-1,TGCGCCAGCAGCTGGAGAGAAGCCTACGAGCAGTACTTC,CASSWREAYEQYF
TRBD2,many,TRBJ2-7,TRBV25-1,TGTGCCACCCGGGGGGACCCTAGCTCCTACGAGCAGTACTTC,CATRGDPSSYEQYF
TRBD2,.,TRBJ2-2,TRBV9,TGTGCCAGCAGCGTAACTAGCGGGGGCACCGGGGAGCTGTTTTTT,CASSVTSGGTGELFF
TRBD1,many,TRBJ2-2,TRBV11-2,TGTGCCAGCAGCTTATTGAGGGGACAGGGTACCACCGGGGAGCTGTTTTTT,CASSLLRGQGTTGELFF
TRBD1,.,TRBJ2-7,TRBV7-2,TGTGCCAGCAGCCTCCTCCGGGACAGTGCCTACGAGCAGTACTTC,CASSLLRDSAYEQYF
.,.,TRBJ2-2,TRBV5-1,TGCGCCAGCAGCTTGGCCCCTTTAACCGGGGAGCTGTTTTTT,CASSLAPLTGELFF
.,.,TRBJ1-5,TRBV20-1,TGCAGTGCCCCGCGGGGGCCGGGGGGTCAGCCCCAGCATTTT,CSAPRGPGGQPQHF
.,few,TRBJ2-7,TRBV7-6,TGTGCCAGCAGCTTATCCCTCCGTACAGGAAGCTCCTACGAGCAGTACTTC,CASSLSLRTGSSYEQYF
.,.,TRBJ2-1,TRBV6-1,TGTGCCAGCAGTGAACGGGGTGCCAGGGGCTACAGTGAGCAGTTCTTC,CASSERGARGYSEQFF
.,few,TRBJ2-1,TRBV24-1,TGTGCCACCGGCAAGGGCAGGGGCTACAATGAGCAGTTCTTC,CATGKGRGYNEQFF
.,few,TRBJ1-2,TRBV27,TGTGCCAGCAGTTTCAGGGGAATGCGTGGCTACACCTTC,CASSFRGMRGYTF
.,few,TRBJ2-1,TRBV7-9,TGTGCCAGCAGCCGAAGCAATGAGCAGTTCTTC,CASSRSNEQFF
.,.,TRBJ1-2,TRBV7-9,TGTGCCAGCGATCGGACTAACTATGGCTACACCTTC,CASDRTNYGYTF
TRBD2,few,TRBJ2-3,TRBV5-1,TGCGCCAGCAGCTTGAGGGCTAGCGGACGCACAGATACGCAGTATTTT,CASSLRASGRTDTQYF
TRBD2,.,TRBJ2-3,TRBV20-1,TGCAGTGCCCTAAAGCGGGGGCCAGATACGCAGTATTTT,CSALKRGPDTQYF
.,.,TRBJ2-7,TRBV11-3,TGTGCCAGCAGCTTAGGCAACTCCTACGAGCAGTACTTC,CASSLGNSYEQYF
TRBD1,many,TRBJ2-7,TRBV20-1,TGCAGTGCTCGTCGTTCCCCGGGACAGAGAAACTACGAGCAGTACTTC,CSARRSPGQRNYEQYF
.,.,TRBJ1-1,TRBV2,TGTGCCAGCAGTGACGACCCGCCGAACACTGAAGCTTTCTTT,CASSDDPPNTEAFF
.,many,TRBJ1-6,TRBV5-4,TGTGCCAGCAGCTTGACGGGGTATAATTCACCCCTCCACTTT,CASSLTGYNSPLHF
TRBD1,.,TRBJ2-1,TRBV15,TGTGCCACCAGCAGAGACAGGGGGACCTACAATGAGCAGTTCTTC,CATSRDRGTYNEQFF
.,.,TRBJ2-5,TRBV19,TGTGCCAGTTGTCGGGGCGGATCGGAGACCCAGTACTTC,CASCRGGSETQYF
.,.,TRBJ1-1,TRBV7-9,TGTGCCAGCAGCCTGGAAGGGACACAAGCTTTCTTT,CASSLEGTQAFF
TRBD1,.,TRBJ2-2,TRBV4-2,TGTGCCAGCAGCAAGGACAGGGACACCGGGGAGCTGTTTTTT,CASSKDRDTGELFF
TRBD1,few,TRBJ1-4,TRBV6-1,TGTGCCAGCAGCATCGGGACAGGGTTTGAAAAACTGTTTTTT,CASSIGTGFEKLFF
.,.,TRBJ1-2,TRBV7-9,TGTGCCAGCAGCCCGGCAGGGCAGAGCGCAAACTATGGCTACACCTTC,CASSPAGQSANYGYTF
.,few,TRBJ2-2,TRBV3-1,TGTGCCAGCAGCCAAGAAACCAGGGAATACGGGGAGCTGTTTTTT,CASSQETREYGELFF
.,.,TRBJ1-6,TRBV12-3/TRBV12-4,TGTGCCAGCAGTCTTCAGGGAAATTCACCCCTCCACTTT,CASSLQGNSPLHF
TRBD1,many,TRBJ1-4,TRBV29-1,TGCAGCGTTGGGGGACAGGCTAATGAAAAACTGTTTTTT,CSVGGQANEKLFF
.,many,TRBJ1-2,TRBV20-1,TGCAGTGCCCCTCAGGGCGACTATGGCTACACCTTC,CSAPQGDYGYTF
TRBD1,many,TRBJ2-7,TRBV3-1,TGTGCCAGCAGCCAAGGCGCCGGGACAGGGGACCCCTACGAGCAGTACTTC,CASSQGAGTGDPYEQYF
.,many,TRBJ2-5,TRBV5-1,TGCGCCAGCAGCTCTGGTGTACTTCAAGAGACCCAGTACTTC,CASSSGVLQETQYF
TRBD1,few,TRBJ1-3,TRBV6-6,TGTGCCAGCAGACCCGGGACAGGAGGAAACACCATATATTTT,CASRPGTGGNTIYF
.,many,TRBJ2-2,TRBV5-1,TGCGCCAGCAGCTTGGCCAGGGGCGGGAGCACCGGGGAGCTGTTTTTT,CASSLARGGSTGELFF
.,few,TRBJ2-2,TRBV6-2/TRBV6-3,TGTGCCAGCAGGCGACTAGTATACACCGGGGAGCTGTTTTTT,CASRRLVYTGELFF
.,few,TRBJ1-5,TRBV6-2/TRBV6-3,TGTGCCAGCAGGCAGGGGCAAGGCAATCAGCCCCAGCATTTT,CASRQGQGNQPQHF
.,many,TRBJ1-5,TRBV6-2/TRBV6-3,TGTGCCAGCTCTTGGGGGAACAATCAGCCCCAGCATTTT,CASSWGNNQPQHF
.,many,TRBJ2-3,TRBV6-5,TGTGCCAGCACCCGGAGGGATACGCAGTATTTT,CASTRRDTQYF
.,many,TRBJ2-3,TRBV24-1,TGTGCCACCCCGTCCACAGATACGCAGTATTTT,CATPSTDTQYF
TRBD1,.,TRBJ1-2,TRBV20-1,TGCAGTGGGGGACAGGGTCACGGTGGCTACACCTTC,CSGGQGHGGYTF